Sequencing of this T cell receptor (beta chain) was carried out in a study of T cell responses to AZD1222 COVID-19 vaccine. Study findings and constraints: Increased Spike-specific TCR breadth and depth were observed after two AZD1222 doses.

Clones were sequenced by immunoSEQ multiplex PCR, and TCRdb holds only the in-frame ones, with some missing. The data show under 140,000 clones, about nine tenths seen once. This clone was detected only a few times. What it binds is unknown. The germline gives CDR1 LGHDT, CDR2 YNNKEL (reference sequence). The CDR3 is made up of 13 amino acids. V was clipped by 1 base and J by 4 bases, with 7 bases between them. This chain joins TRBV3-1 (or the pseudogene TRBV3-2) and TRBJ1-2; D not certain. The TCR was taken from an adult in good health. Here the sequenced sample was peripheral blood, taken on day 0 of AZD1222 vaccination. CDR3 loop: CASSQGLSYGYTF. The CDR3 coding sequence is TGTGCCAGCAGCCAAGGGCTGAGCTATGGCTACACCTTC.